This T cell receptor beta chain was captured in a study of regulatory T cells in long-lasting Graves disease. About the research overall: Patients with persistent Graves' disease had over 5 years of antithyroid drugs and persistent TSH receptor antibodies. The study's findings and limits: Graves' patients with persistent disease showed TCR diversity lower than patients newly diagnosed.

Per the germline V gene, CDR1 is ENHRY and CDR2 is SYGVKD. CDR3 length: 16 amino acids. V gave up 6 bases and J gave up 8 bases; unmatched junction bases: 18. Time point in this sample: persistent/refractory GD, antithyroid drugs over 5 years with positive TRAb. Scientists built the TCR library using RNA that was extracted from PBMCs. The authors built TCR beta libraries using iRepertoire HTBI primers and Arm-PCR of CDR3 regions. One entry per CDR3 protein, called by TCRdb with MiXCR from the multiplex PCR reads. The profile shows approximately 470,000 distinct CDR3 sequences, more than 20% of them singletons. This clonotype was recorded many times. Its antigen is currently unknown.

The sequencing here drew on peripheral blood mononuclear cells (PBMCs), taken when the disease was refractory, from a patient treated with antithyroid drugs. This chain links TRBV10-3 with TRBJ1-1; 7 bases are a match to TRBD1. The clonotype was recovered from a female donor with Graves disease. CDR3 coding DNA: TGTGCCATCAGCCGACCCTCTACGACAGGGTATTCCGAAGCTTTCTTT. It codes for CAISRPSTTGYSEAFF.